This is a list of T cell receptor beta chains from one sample in a study of blood T cells in healthy people across ages. MiXCR was run by TCRdb on the 5' RACE reads, yielding one entry per CDR3 protein. This sample carries fewer than 2,000,000 distinct CDR3 sequences, approximately 39% of them seen once, and the ten largest clones take 23%. The sequenced sample consisted of blood. These receptors came from a human donor in good health. CDR3s include the opening cysteine and the closing phenylalanine or tryptophan. D genes are given only for firm matches. Not every row has a clone size; where given, it reads once, few, many or a size class.

>17|TRBV20-1|-|TRBJ2-1|TRBD2
CSARGRGAGGALNEQFF
TGCAGTGCTAGAGGAAGGGGGGCGGGGGGGGCCTTGAATGAGCAGTTCTTC
>13|TRBV20-1|-|TRBJ2-5|-
CSARMGSRETQYF
TGCAGTGCTAGGATGGGGTCCAGGGAGACCCAGTACTTC
>14|TRBV9|few|TRBJ1-6|TRBD1
CASSVDRGFQPLHF
TGTGCCAGCAGCGTAGACAGGGGATTTCAACCCCTCCACTTT
>16|TRBV5-6|few|TRBJ2-2|TRBD1
CASSRPPGTETGELFF
TGTGCCAGCAGTCGACCACCCGGGACAGAGACCGGGGAGCTGTTTTTT
>13|TRBV4-3|few|TRBJ2-7|-
CASISSHSYEQYF
TGCGCCAGCATTTCGAGTCACTCCTACGAGCAGTACTTC
>15|TRBV12-3/TRBV12-4|few|TRBJ2-7|TRBD1
CASSLEDRGDYEQYF
TGTGCCAGCAGTTTAGAGGACAGGGGGGATTACGAGCAGTACTTC
>15|TRBV28|few|TRBJ2-3|-
CASSLSGKIPGTQYF
TGTGCCAGCAGTTTGTCGGGGAAGATACCTGGGACGCAGTATTTT
>17|TRBV7-2|-|TRBJ1-2|TRBD1
CASSAPRSGTGSRGYTF
TGTGCCAGCAGCGCCCCTCGATCGGGGACAGGGAGTCGAGGCTACACCTTC
>14|TRBV7-2|-|TRBJ2-7|-
CASSYPTGSPEQYF
TGTGCCAGCAGCTATCCGACCGGCAGCCCCGAGCAGTACTTC
>18|TRBV6-2/TRBV6-3|-|TRBJ1-4|-
CASSRDRPRDATNEKLFF
TGTGCCAGCAGTCGAGACAGGCCCCGCGACGCAACTAATGAAAAACTGTTTTTT
>15|TRBV5-1|-|TRBJ1-5|TRBD1
CASSLVGTGNEPQHF
TGCGCCAGCAGCTTGGTTGGGACAGGGAATGAACCCCAGCATTTT
>14|TRBV2|-|TRBJ2-5|-
CASREQGGGETQYF
TGTGCCAGCAGGGAACAGGGTGGTGGCGAGACCCAGTACTTC
>12|TRBV20-1|few|TRBJ2-5|TRBD2
CSGRGGQETQYF
TGCAGTGGACGGGGGGGCCAAGAGACCCAGTACTTC
>16|TRBV20-1|-|TRBJ1-2|TRBD1
CSARETRDRWLYGYTF
TGCAGTGCTAGAGAGACACGGGACAGGTGGCTCTATGGCTACACCTTC
>15|TRBV7-2|-|TRBJ1-5|-
CASSLVTGVDQPQHF
TGTGCCAGCAGCTTAGTTACGGGGGTAGATCAGCCCCAGCATTTT
>15|TRBV3-1|-|TRBJ2-4|TRBD1
CASSPRDRMNNEQYF
TGTGCCAGCAGCCCCCGGGACAGGATGAACAATGAGCAGTACTTC
>15|TRBV7-9|-|TRBJ2-1|-
CASRWAGQLYNEQFF
TGTGCCAGCAGGTGGGCGGGACAGCTATACAATGAGCAGTTCTTC
>15|TRBV7-2|-|TRBJ2-2|-
CASSLSGGRPGERFF
TGTGCCAGCAGCTTAAGCGGCGGCCGGCCCGGGGAGCGGTTTTTT
>15|TRBV11-1|-|TRBJ2-4|TRBD1
CASSSGQGGSGIQYF
TGTGCCAGCAGCTCCGGACAGGGAGGATCGGGCATTCAGTACTTC
>15|TRBV5-1|once|TRBJ2-5|TRBD2
CASSLQRGATETQYF
TGCGCCAGCAGCCTACAGCGGGGGGCAACAGAGACCCAGTACTTC
>15|TRBV12-3/TRBV12-4|-|TRBJ1-1|-
CASSLDFAGWTEAFF
TGCGCCAGCAGTTTAGACTTTGCGGGGTGGACTGAAGCTTTCTTT
>18|TRBV15|-|TRBJ2-5|TRBD2
CATSSVPGLAEPQETQYF
TGTGCCACCAGCAGCGTCCCGGGACTAGCGGAGCCTCAAGAGACCCAGTACTTC
>14|TRBV14|many|TRBJ2-1|-
CASSPGLAGYEQFF
TGTGCCAGCAGCCCAGGACTGGCGGGCTATGAGCAGTTCTTC
>15|TRBV4-1|few|TRBJ2-1|-
CASSQDWGLSNEQFF
TGCGCCAGCAGCCAAGATTGGGGACTTAGCAATGAGCAGTTCTTC
>14|TRBV7-2|-|TRBJ2-5|-
CASSSGTQTGDQYF
TGTGCCAGCAGCTCGGGGACTCAAACCGGGGACCAGTACTTC
>14|TRBV20-1|few|TRBJ1-2|-
CSAIPGETNYGYTF
TGCAGTGCTATCCCAGGTGAAACTAACTATGGCTACACCTTC
>15|TRBV7-8|-|TRBJ2-1|TRBD1
CASSEQYDRDNEQFF
TGTGCCAGCAGCGAGCAGTACGACAGGGACAATGAGCAGTTCTTC
>11|TRBV20-1|many|TRBJ1-2|-
CSARLDYGYTF
TGCAGTGCTCGGCTCGACTATGGCTACACCTTC
>19|TRBV7-2|-|TRBJ2-3|TRBD1
CASSLTGEGLLASTDTQYF
TGTGCCAGCAGCTTAACAGGGGAAGGCCTACTTGCTAGCACAGATACGCAGTATTTT
>14|TRBV2|-|TRBJ2-1|-
CASSPLGVGNEQFF
TGTGCCAGCAGCCCCCTTGGGGTAGGGAACGAGCAGTTCTTC
>15|TRBV15|-|TRBJ1-5|-
CATSRDLGGYQPQHF
TGTGCCACCAGCAGAGACCTTGGGGGGTATCAGCCCCAGCATTTT
>14|TRBV28|-|TRBJ1-2|TRBD1
CASSPAGGLYGYTF
TGTGCCAGCAGTCCAGCAGGGGGCTTGTATGGCTACACCTTC
>12|TRBV6-5|few|TRBJ1-2|-
CASSYGAGGYTF
TGTGCCAGCAGTTACGGGGCTGGGGGCTACACCTTC
>13|TRBV5-1|few|TRBJ2-1|-
CASSLSVGNEQFF
TGCGCCAGCAGCTTGTCGGTTGGCAATGAGCAGTTCTTC
>18|TRBV3-1|-|TRBJ2-1|TRBD2
CASSLGGAMGLSGNEQFF
TGTGCCAGCAGCCTCGGGGGGGCGATGGGTTTATCCGGGAATGAGCAGTTCTTC
>13|TRBV20-1|few|TRBJ1-2|TRBD1
CSAHPGTGDGYTF
TGCAGTGCTCATCCCGGGACAGGGGATGGCTACACCTTC
>13|TRBV6-5|-|TRBJ1-2|-
CATLRGRGVGYTF
TGTGCCACCCTACGGGGTCGGGGAGTTGGCTACACCTTC
>10|TRBV29-1|few|TRBJ2-1|TRBD2
CGGGGAEQFF
TGCGGCGGGGGGGGAGCCGAGCAGTTCTTC
>14|TRBV2|-|TRBJ2-7|-
CASSLQGFRWEQYF
TGTGCCAGCAGCCTACAGGGATTCCGGTGGGAGCAGTACTTC
>16|TRBV5-1|few|TRBJ2-7|TRBD1
CASSPAWGTDSYEQYF
TGCGCCAGCAGCCCCGCCTGGGGGACAGATTCCTACGAGCAGTACTTC
>15|TRBV7-2|many|TRBJ2-5|TRBD1
CASSFQSGTGETQYF
TGTGCCAGCAGCTTCCAATCCGGGACAGGAGAGACCCAGTACTTC
>13|TRBV20-1|few|TRBJ2-7|TRBD2
CSARAGGGDEQYF
TGCAGTGCTAGGGCGGGGGGAGGCGACGAGCAGTACTTC
>12|TRBV29-1|few|TRBJ2-7|-
CSAGDTGYEQYF
TGCAGCGCCGGGGACACCGGCTACGAGCAGTACTTC
>14|TRBV20-1|-|TRBJ1-2|TRBD1
CSASTQGARDGYTF
TGCAGTGCTAGTACGCAGGGGGCGAGGGATGGCTACACCTTC
>13|TRBV20-1|many|TRBJ2-5|TRBD2
CSATLAGLETQYF
TGCAGTGCCACTCTAGCGGGCCTAGAGACCCAGTACTTC
>15|TRBV28|few|TRBJ2-7|-
CASSLPSAGDDEQYF
TGTGCCAGCAGTCTACCATCGGCAGGGGACGACGAGCAGTACTTC
>15|TRBV20-1|-|TRBJ2-7|TRBD2
CSARDHGGGSYEQYF
TGCAGTGCTAGAGATCACGGCGGGGGCTCCTACGAGCAGTACTTC
>14|TRBV2|few|TRBJ2-3|-
CASSREIGTDTQYF
TGTGCCAGCAGTAGGGAGATTGGCACAGATACGCAGTATTTT
>17|TRBV13|-|TRBJ2-7|-
CASSSSLLWQGSYEQYF
TGTGCCAGCAGCTCCAGTCTCCTCTGGCAGGGATCTTACGAGCAGTACTTC
>14|TRBV7-9|-|TRBJ2-5|TRBD1
CASSLAQGPETQYF
TGTGCCAGCAGCTTAGCACAGGGGCCCGAGACCCAGTACTTC